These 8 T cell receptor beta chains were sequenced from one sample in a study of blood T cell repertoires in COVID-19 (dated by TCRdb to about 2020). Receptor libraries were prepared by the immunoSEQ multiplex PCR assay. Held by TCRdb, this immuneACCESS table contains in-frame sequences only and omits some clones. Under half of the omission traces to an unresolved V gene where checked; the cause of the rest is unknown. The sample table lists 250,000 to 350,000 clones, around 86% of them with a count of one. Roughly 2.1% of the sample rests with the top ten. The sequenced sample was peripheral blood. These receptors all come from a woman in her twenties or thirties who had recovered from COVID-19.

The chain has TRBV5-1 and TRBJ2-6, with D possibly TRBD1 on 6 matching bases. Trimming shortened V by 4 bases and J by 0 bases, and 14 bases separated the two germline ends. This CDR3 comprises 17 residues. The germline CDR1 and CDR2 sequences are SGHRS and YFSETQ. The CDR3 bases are TGCGCCAGCAGCCCCGCAGGGGCCTTCTCTGGGGCCAACGTCCTGACTTTC. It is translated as CASSPAGAFSGANVLTF.

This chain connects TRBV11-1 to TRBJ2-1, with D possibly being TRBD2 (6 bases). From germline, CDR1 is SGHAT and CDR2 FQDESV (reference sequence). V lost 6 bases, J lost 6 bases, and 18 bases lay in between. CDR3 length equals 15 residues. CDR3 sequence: CASSPGTVQTNEQFF. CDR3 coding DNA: TGTGCCAGCAGTCCCGGGACTGTACAAACCAATGAGCAGTTCTTC.

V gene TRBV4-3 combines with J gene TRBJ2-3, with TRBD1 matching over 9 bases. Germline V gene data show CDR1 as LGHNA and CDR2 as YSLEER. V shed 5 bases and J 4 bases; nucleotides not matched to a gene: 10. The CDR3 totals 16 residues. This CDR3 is CASSDPTGGKADTQYF. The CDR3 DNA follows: TGCGCCAGCAGCGATCCAACAGGGGGCAAGGCAGATACGCAGTATTTT.

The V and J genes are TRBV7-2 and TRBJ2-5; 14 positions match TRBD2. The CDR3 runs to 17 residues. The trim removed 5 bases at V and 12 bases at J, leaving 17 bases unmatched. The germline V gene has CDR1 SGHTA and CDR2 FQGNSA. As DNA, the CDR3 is TGTGCCAGCAGCCCGAAAAGACTAGCGGGGGGGCGGGGATCTAAGTACTTC. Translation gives CASSPKRLAGGRGSKYF.

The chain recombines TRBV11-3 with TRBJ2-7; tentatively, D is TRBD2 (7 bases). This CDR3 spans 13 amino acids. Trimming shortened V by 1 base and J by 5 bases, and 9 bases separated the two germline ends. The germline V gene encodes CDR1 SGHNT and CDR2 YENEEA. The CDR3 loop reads CASSLGGGHEQYF. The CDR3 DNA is TGTGCCAGCAGCTTAGGCGGGGGCCACGAGCAGTACTTC.

CDR3 nucleotide sequence: TGCGCCAGCACCCCCCTCGGGACAGTGAATTACAATGAGCAGTTCTTC. This sequence encodes CASTPLGTVNYNEQFF. This chain connects TRBV4-1 to TRBJ2-1; 7 bases agree with TRBD1. The J segment lost 4 bases and the V segment lost 7 bases, leaving 13 bases of the junction unmatched. This CDR3 region has 16 residues. Germline loops: CDR1 MGHRA, CDR2 YSYEKL.

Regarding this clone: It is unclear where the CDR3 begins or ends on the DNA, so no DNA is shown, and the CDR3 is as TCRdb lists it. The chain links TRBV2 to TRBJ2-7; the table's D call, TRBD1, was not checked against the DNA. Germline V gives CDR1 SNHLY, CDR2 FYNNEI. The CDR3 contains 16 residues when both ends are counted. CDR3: CASSRRAGTGVGEQYF.

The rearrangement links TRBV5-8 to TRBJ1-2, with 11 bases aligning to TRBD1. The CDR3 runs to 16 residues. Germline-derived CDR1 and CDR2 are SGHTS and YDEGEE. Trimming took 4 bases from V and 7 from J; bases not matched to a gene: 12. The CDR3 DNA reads TGTGCCAGCAGCGCTCGACCGGGACAGGGGGAGAGTGGCTACACCTTC. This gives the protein CASSARPGQGESGYTF.